Sequencing of this T cell receptor beta chain was carried out in a study of OX40 agonist ivuxolimab in advanced cancers. Study results and caveats: Some nonresponders additionally presented with little normalized T-cell clonal expansion. Expanded peripheral T cells had an undetermined antigen specificity. Expanded clones tended on average to be more numerous among CD8+ T cells than CD4+. Among patients with partial responses at 0.1-3.0 mg/kg, clonal expansion was among the lowest.

Only in-frame clones appear in the TCRdb table, and some are missing; sequencing was by immunoSEQ multiplex PCR. This table holds more than 15,000 clones, approximately 78% found once. This clone was observed a single time. The antigen is unknown. The CDR3 sequence is 19 residues long. The germline CDR1 and CDR2 sequences are LNHDA and SQIVND (reference sequence). The trim removed 2 bases at V and 3 bases at J, leaving 7 bases unmatched. V and J are TRBV19 and TRBJ2-6; 13 nucleotides match TRBD2. Source: CD4+ or CD8+ T cells sorted from blood, taken in a trial of the OX40 agonist ivuxolimab. This receptor was obtained from an adult with an advanced solid tumor such as melanoma, head and neck, liver or kidney cancer. In DNA, the CDR3 is TGTGCCAGTAGTATATCTCCTACTAGCGGGAGGGGTGGGGCCAACGTCCTGACTTTC. Its protein is CASSISPTSGRGGANVLTF. Full variable domain (outside the CDR3, taken from reference TRBV19 and TRBJ2-6): DGGITQSPKYLFRKEGQNVTLSCEQNLNHDAMYWYRQDPGQGLRLIYYSQIVNDFQKGDIAEGYSVSREKKESFPLTVTSAQKNPTAFYLCASSISPTSGRGGANVLTFGAGSRLTVL.